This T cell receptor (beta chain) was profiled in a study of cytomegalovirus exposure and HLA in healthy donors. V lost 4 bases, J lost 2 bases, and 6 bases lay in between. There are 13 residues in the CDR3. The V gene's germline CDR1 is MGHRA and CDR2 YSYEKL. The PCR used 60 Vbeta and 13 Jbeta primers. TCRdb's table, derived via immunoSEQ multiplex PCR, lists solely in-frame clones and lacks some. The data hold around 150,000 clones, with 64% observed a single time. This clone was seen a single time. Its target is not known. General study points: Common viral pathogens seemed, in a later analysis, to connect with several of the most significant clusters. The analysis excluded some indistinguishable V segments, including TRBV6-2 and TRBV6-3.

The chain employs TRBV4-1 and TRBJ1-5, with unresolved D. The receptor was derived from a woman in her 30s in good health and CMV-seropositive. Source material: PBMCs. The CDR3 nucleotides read TGCGCCAGCAGCCTTCCTGGCAATCAGCCCCAGCATTTT. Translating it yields CASSLPGNQPQHF.